The source of this T cell receptor beta chain is a study of T cells after posttransplantation cyclophosphamide listed by TCRdb under 2016. About the study as a whole: Using TRB sequencing, the study followed how the T cell repertoire reconstituted after myeloablative bone marrow transplantation in which posttransplantation cyclophosphamide served as GVHD prophylaxis. Antigen receptor sequencing covered samples from a few dozen PTCy-treated patients and 16 of their related bone marrow donors. TRB sequencing was also done on up to 3 additional blood samples from 2 to 5.2 years after transplant in 3 patients, and on pretransplant blood from several patients. Public TRB sequences were queried against a database of over 3,500 sequences associated with responses to pathogens, tumor antigens, self-antigens and alloantigens. Because TRA and TRB clonality were tightly correlated in nine or ten samples, subsequent TCR analyses were focused on TRB only. Blood from all 30 or so PTCy patients with 1-year posttransplant specimens was subjected to TRB sequencing.

The germline ends are 18 bases apart after V is trimmed by 10 bases and J by 5 bases. The germline V gene (reference sequence) gives CDR1 as SGHNT and CDR2 as YYREEE. The CDR3 contains 13 residues, cysteine and phenylalanine counted. Just the 39-base CDR3 DNA is kept, in frame starting at base 1. The treatment or condition label on this specimen signifies: high-dose cyclophosphamide on days +3 and +4 as single-agent GVHD prophylaxis. PTCy patients received busulfan and fludarabine conditioning, a related or unrelated marrow graft, and cyclophosphamide on days +3 and +4. The PTCy-treated patients were drawn from a prospective, multi-institutional clinical trial. Mononuclear cells from peripheral blood and bone marrow were separated by Ficoll-Hypaque density centrifugation and then cryopreserved. This clone was found many times. The clone's antigen remains unknown. Base qualities are missing; no much larger clone stands one base away.

Genomic DNA was used for TRB sequencing, which was performed with the immunoSEQ assay at survey resolution or with the hsTCRB kit. As for how the authors treated the data: Initial read processing used immunoSEQ software, and repertoire analyses used the LymphoSeq R package. Clonality was computed as 1 minus normalized Shannon entropy; Gini coefficient was also calculated for each TRB dataset. To infer phenotypes in unsorted samples, TRB sequences from sorted subsets of the recipient or donor were mapped onto unsorted samples from the same recipient. In its TCRdb copy, this immuneACCESS table keeps in-frame sequences only and misses some clones. Where compared with another copy, unresolved V genes explain less than half of these, and the others have no known cause. That table furnishes V, J and clone size, whereas the DNA furnished D and trimming. The data for this sample show about 3,100 clones, each detected more than once. The top ten clones comprise approximately 33% of the sample.

What the work shows at the level of the full study, not this receptor alone: The TRB repertoires of T cells infiltrating skin or GI tract showed only limited overlap with the TRB repertoires of T cells in blood. Donor-recipient similarity was low at 1-2 months but rose over the first year, and later blood repertoires were often dominated by donor CD8+ memory clones. Across 45 patients, recipient CMV seropositivity and CMV reactivation were highly associated with TRB clonality; PTCy diversity was similar to CNI/methotrexate controls.

The source was PBMCs, collected after allogeneic stem cell transplant with posttransplant cyclophosphamide. This sequence uses TRBV5-4 and TRBJ2-5; TRBD2 could be the D gene, as 7 bases match. The source of this sequence is a female patient aged 50-59 years who received an allogeneic stem cell transplant from a related donor, was CMV-positive, and had no GVHD. After a transplant, certain T cells may trace back to the graft donor. The CDR3 reads CAAGPGGAETQYF. At the DNA level, the sequence is TGTGCCGCCGGTCCGGGGGGCGCGGAGACCCAGTACTTC.